These T cell receptor beta chains were read from a single sample in a study of a mutant IDH1 vaccine in newly diagnosed glioma. These receptors are not linked to any known antigen. Assay used: immunoSEQ multiplex PCR; TCRdb lists only in-frame clones, some missing. Of approximately 45,000 clones listed, approximately 90% were seen once; the top ten hold 3% to 4%. The specimen was PBMCs, collected from a glioma patient whose treatment included an IDH1 peptide vaccine. The source of these receptors is a man aged 45-65 years with glioma. The conserved cysteine and the conserved F or W are not part of the CDR3 here.

v_gene: TRBV10-3
j_gene: TRBJ2-6
CDR3aa: AIRLSGGASGANVLT

v_gene: TRBV13
j_gene: TRBJ1-1
CDR3aa: ASSLGRENTEAF

v_gene: TRBV28
j_gene: TRBJ1-5
CDR3aa: ASSSRTGETDQPQH

v_gene: TRBV2
j_gene: TRBJ1-1
CDR3aa: ASRTGAKSLWMNTEAF

v_gene: TRBV5-1
j_gene: TRBJ2-2
CDR3aa: ASSFDTGELF

v_gene: TRBV19
j_gene: TRBJ2-5
CDR3aa: ASSWSAGQETQY

v_gene: TRBV5-1
j_gene: TRBJ2-1
CDR3aa: ASSWTGRAYNEQF

v_gene: TRBV10-3
j_gene: TRBJ2-3
CDR3aa: AISEFERSPTDTQY

v_gene: TRBV10-2
j_gene: TRBJ2-1
CDR3aa: ASSDPLAVYNEQF

v_gene: TRBV5-1
j_gene: TRBJ1-3
CDR3aa: ASSLPDRGNTIY

v_gene: TRBV5-4
j_gene: TRBJ2-3
CDR3aa: ASSLGLAGDTQY

v_gene: TRBV19
j_gene: TRBJ2-7
CDR3aa: ASSTGLAGYEQY

v_gene: TRBV10-3
j_gene: TRBJ2-7
CDR3aa: AISTGLAGESYEQY

v_gene: TRBV6-5
j_gene: TRBJ2-1
CDR3aa: ASSSSLTSGGARQF

v_gene: TRBV5-4
j_gene: TRBJ1-1
CDR3aa: ASSFNGQGRTEAF

v_gene: TRBV30
j_gene: TRBJ2-7
CDR3aa: AWSQWAGNYEQY

v_gene: TRBV30
j_gene: TRBJ1-2
CDR3aa: AWSLPRGLDYGYT

v_gene: TRBV5-1
j_gene: TRBJ1-6
CDR3aa: ASSLEGVYNSPLH

v_gene: TRBV6-1
j_gene: TRBJ2-3
CDR3aa: ASSARTASSDTQY

v_gene: TRBV7-6
j_gene: TRBJ2-5
CDR3aa: ASSLGQGKRETQY

v_gene: TRBV4-2
j_gene: TRBJ2-2
CDR3aa: ASGGQGNTGELF